A selection of T cell receptor beta chains follows, all from one sample in a study of cytomegalovirus exposure and HLA in healthy donors. Sequenced by immunoSEQ multiplex PCR; TCRdb stores in-frame clones only, minus some. The repertoire includes about 63,000 clones, approximately 73% of them detected once, and 5.4% sits in the top ten. Sequences were obtained from PBMCs. The receptor set was obtained from a man aged 45 to 65 in good health and CMV-seronegative. The CDR3 runs from the conserved cysteine through the conserved F or W. The D gene is left open where the match is weak. Not all rows give a size; the values are once, few, many and, for expanded clones, a class.

J gene: TRBJ2-3
V gene: TRBV9
D gene: -
clone size: -
CDR3 protein: CASSVVPTLPRDTQYF
CDR3 DNA: TGTGCCAGCAGCGTAGTCCCCACCCTTCCCCGGGATACGCAGTATTTT

J gene: TRBJ1-1
V gene: TRBV7-6
D gene: -
clone size: few
CDR3 protein: CASSLSTAKNTEAFF
CDR3 DNA: TGTGCCAGCAGCTTAAGTACAGCTAAGAACACTGAAGCTTTCTTT

J gene: TRBJ2-3
V gene: TRBV9
D gene: TRBD2
clone size: once
CDR3 protein: CASSVAGGADTQYF
CDR3 DNA: TGTGCCAGCAGCGTAGCGGGGGGGGCAGATACGCAGTATTTT

J gene: TRBJ2-7
V gene: TRBV9
D gene: TRBD2
clone size: -
CDR3 protein: CASSVGRLAQQYF
CDR3 DNA: TGTGCCAGCAGCGTCGGGAGACTAGCGCAGCAGTACTTC

J gene: TRBJ2-5
V gene: TRBV20-1
D gene: -
clone size: -
CDR3 protein: CRRTVQETQYF
CDR3 DNA: TGCAGACGGACTGTTCAAGAGACCCAGTACTTC

J gene: TRBJ2-2
V gene: TRBV9
D gene: TRBD2
clone size: -
CDR3 protein: CASSAHQRAGGSGELFF
CDR3 DNA: TGTGCCAGCAGCGCCCATCAGAGAGCGGGGGGGTCCGGGGAGCTGTTTTTT

J gene: TRBJ1-2
V gene: TRBV15
D gene: TRBD1
clone size: -
CDR3 protein: CATSVGRGLNYGYTF
CDR3 DNA: TGTGCCACCAGCGTGGGAAGGGGGCTAAACTATGGCTACACCTTC

J gene: TRBJ1-2
V gene: TRBV25-1
D gene: TRBD1
clone size: -
CDR3 protein: CASSAGQELAGYTF
CDR3 DNA: TGTGCCAGCAGCGCGGGACAGGAGCTCGCTGGCTACACCTTC

J gene: TRBJ2-7
V gene: TRBV2
D gene: TRBD1
clone size: few
CDR3 protein: CASSDPWTGLAYEQYF
CDR3 DNA: TGTGCCAGCAGTGATCCTTGGACAGGGTTGGCCTACGAGCAGTACTTC

J gene: TRBJ2-7
V gene: TRBV9
D gene: TRBD1
clone size: -
CDR3 protein: CASSQTGTATYEQYF
CDR3 DNA: TGTGCCAGCAGCCAGACCGGGACAGCGACCTACGAGCAGTACTTC

J gene: TRBJ1-2
V gene: TRBV7-9
D gene: -
clone size: -
CDR3 protein: CASSLAQAGRGGYTF
CDR3 DNA: TGTGCCAGCAGCTTAGCGCAGGCGGGCCGGGGTGGCTACACCTTC

J gene: TRBJ1-5
V gene: TRBV10-1
D gene: -
clone size: -
CDR3 protein: CATGWGGKQPQHF
CDR3 DNA: TGCGCCACCGGGTGGGGGGGAAAGCAGCCCCAGCATTTT

J gene: TRBJ1-1
V gene: TRBV14
D gene: TRBD1
clone size: few
CDR3 protein: CASSQDQGVVNTEAFF
CDR3 DNA: TGTGCCAGCAGCCAAGATCAGGGGGTAGTGAACACTGAAGCTTTCTTT

J gene: TRBJ1-1
V gene: TRBV9
D gene: TRBD1
clone size: few
CDR3 protein: CASSEGDRVGSEAFF
CDR3 DNA: TGTGCCAGCAGCGAGGGGGACAGGGTAGGCTCTGAAGCTTTCTTT

J gene: TRBJ1-1
V gene: TRBV7-8
D gene: -
clone size: once
CDR3 protein: CASSLEGVRAFF
CDR3 DNA: TGTGCCAGCAGCTTAGAGGGGGTGCGAGCTTTCTTT

J gene: TRBJ1-6
V gene: TRBV28
D gene: TRBD1
clone size: -
CDR3 protein: CASSLEGTGSFSLHF
CDR3 DNA: TGTGCCAGCAGTTTGGAGGGGACAGGGTCGTTCTCACTCCACTTT

J gene: TRBJ1-5
V gene: TRBV29-1
D gene: TRBD1
clone size: few
CDR3 protein: CSVDTGVGQPQHF
CDR3 DNA: TGCAGCGTAGATACAGGGGTCGGCCAGCCCCAGCATTTT

J gene: TRBJ1-4
V gene: TRBV5-6
D gene: -
clone size: few
CDR3 protein: CASSFPANEKLFF
CDR3 DNA: TGTGCCAGCAGCTTTCCCGCTAATGAAAAACTGTTTTTT

J gene: TRBJ2-1
V gene: TRBV6-6
D gene: -
clone size: -
CDR3 protein: CASSYHLDSVNEQFF
CDR3 DNA: TGTGCCAGCAGTTACCATTTAGACTCGGTCAATGAGCAGTTCTTC

J gene: TRBJ1-1
V gene: TRBV27
D gene: -
clone size: -
CDR3 protein: CASSLRGATEAFF
CDR3 DNA: TGTGCCAGCAGTTTGCGGGGGGCCACTGAAGCTTTCTTT

J gene: TRBJ2-5
V gene: TRBV5-1
D gene: -
clone size: -
CDR3 protein: CASSLRWGVQETQYF
CDR3 DNA: TGCGCCAGCAGCTTGAGGTGGGGGGTACAAGAGACCCAGTACTTC

J gene: TRBJ1-5
V gene: TRBV6-1
D gene: TRBD1
clone size: -
CDR3 protein: CASRDRVVGNQPQHF
CDR3 DNA: TGTGCCAGCAGAGACAGGGTTGTCGGCAATCAGCCCCAGCATTTT

J gene: TRBJ1-2
V gene: TRBV25-1
D gene: -
clone size: -
CDR3 protein: CASSGYAGVAGANYGYTF
CDR3 DNA: TGTGCCAGCAGTGGATATGCTGGGGTGGCGGGGGCTAACTATGGCTACACCTTC

J gene: TRBJ2-5
V gene: TRBV5-1
D gene: TRBD1
clone size: -
CDR3 protein: CASSLYAGGDPRSQYF
CDR3 DNA: TGCGCCAGCAGCTTGTATGCAGGGGGTGATCCAAGATCCCAGTACTTC

J gene: TRBJ1-2
V gene: TRBV2
D gene: -
clone size: -
CDR3 protein: CASSDAGQNYGYTF
CDR3 DNA: TGTGCCAGCAGTGACGCAGGACAGAACTATGGCTACACCTTC

J gene: TRBJ2-1
V gene: TRBV5-6
D gene: TRBD2
clone size: once
CDR3 protein: CASTILAGGSYNEQFF
CDR3 DNA: TGTGCCAGCACCATACTAGCGGGGGGCTCCTACAATGAGCAGTTCTTC

J gene: TRBJ2-7
V gene: TRBV9
D gene: -
clone size: -
CDR3 protein: CASSGDSVASYEQYF
CDR3 DNA: TGTGCCAGCAGCGGAGACAGCGTCGCGTCCTACGAGCAGTACTTC

J gene: TRBJ2-7
V gene: TRBV6-5
D gene: -
clone size: -
CDR3 protein: CASSRNRATIYEQYF
CDR3 DNA: TGTGCCAGCAGCCGAAACAGGGCAACCATCTACGAGCAGTACTTC

J gene: TRBJ1-1
V gene: TRBV10-2
D gene: -
clone size: -
CDR3 protein: CASRGEGPGTEAFF
CDR3 DNA: TGCGCCAGCCGGGGGGAGGGCCCAGGGACTGAAGCTTTCTTT

J gene: TRBJ1-5
V gene: TRBV13
D gene: -
clone size: -
CDR3 protein: CASSPSVTDSNQPQHF
CDR3 DNA: TGTGCCAGCAGCCCGAGCGTGACAGATAGCAATCAGCCCCAGCATTTT

J gene: TRBJ2-3
V gene: TRBV13
D gene: TRBD1
clone size: -
CDR3 protein: CASSLVDRGPLLLDTQYF
CDR3 DNA: TGTGCCAGCAGCTTAGTCGACAGGGGACCTCTCCTTTTGGATACGCAGTATTTT

J gene: TRBJ2-1
V gene: TRBV11-3
D gene: TRBD2
clone size: few
CDR3 protein: CASSPSGGSYNEQFF
CDR3 DNA: TGTGCCAGCAGCCCTAGCGGGGGTAGCTACAATGAGCAGTTCTTC

J gene: TRBJ2-2
V gene: TRBV10-3
D gene: TRBD1
clone size: few
CDR3 protein: CAISGTGPGELFF
CDR3 DNA: TGTGCCATCAGCGGGACAGGCCCCGGGGAGCTGTTTTTT

J gene: TRBJ1-6
V gene: TRBV6-5
D gene: -
clone size: -
CDR3 protein: CASSTTGETNSPLHF
CDR3 DNA: TGTGCCAGCAGTACAACAGGAGAAACCAATTCACCCCTCCACTTT

J gene: TRBJ1-2
V gene: TRBV7-2
D gene: -
clone size: -
CDR3 protein: CASSARGGRDYGYTF
CDR3 DNA: TGTGCCAGCAGCGCCAGGGGTGGGAGGGACTATGGCTACACCTTC

J gene: TRBJ1-3
V gene: TRBV11-1
D gene: TRBD1
clone size: -
CDR3 protein: CASSLTGDSGNTIYF
CDR3 DNA: TGTGCCAGCAGCTTAACAGGGGACTCTGGAAACACCATATATTTT

J gene: TRBJ1-1
V gene: TRBV5-8
D gene: -
clone size: -
CDR3 protein: CASSFRVNTEAFF
CDR3 DNA: TGTGCCAGCAGCTTTCGGGTTAACACTGAAGCTTTCTTT

J gene: TRBJ1-5
V gene: TRBV7-9
D gene: -
clone size: -
CDR3 protein: CASSQKGQPNQPQHF
CDR3 DNA: TGTGCCAGCAGCCAAAAAGGACAGCCCAATCAGCCCCAGCATTTT

J gene: TRBJ2-7
V gene: TRBV5-1
D gene: TRBD1
clone size: -
CDR3 protein: CASSLVGQEKYEQYF
CDR3 DNA: TGCGCCAGCAGCTTGGTGGGACAGGAAAAGTACGAGCAGTACTTC

J gene: TRBJ2-7
V gene: TRBV7-8
D gene: -
clone size: -
CDR3 protein: CASSLLGAPGEQYF
CDR3 DNA: TGTGCCAGCAGCTTACTAGGGGCGCCGGGCGAGCAGTACTTC

J gene: TRBJ2-3
V gene: TRBV15
D gene: -
clone size: -
CDR3 protein: CATSRVQQDTQYF
CDR3 DNA: TGTGCCACCAGCAGGGTACAGCAAGATACGCAGTATTTT

J gene: TRBJ2-7
V gene: TRBV29-1
D gene: -
clone size: -
CDR3 protein: CSVEGRDSYEQYF
CDR3 DNA: TGCAGCGTTGAGGGGCGAGATAGCTACGAGCAGTACTTC

J gene: TRBJ2-4
V gene: TRBV27
D gene: -
clone size: -
CDR3 protein: CAAAAGGIAKNIQYF
CDR3 DNA: TGTGCCGCTGCCGCTGGGGGGATAGCCAAAAACATTCAGTACTTC

J gene: TRBJ1-2
V gene: TRBV5-1
D gene: -
clone size: -
CDR3 protein: CASYDKNYGYTF
CDR3 DNA: TGCGCCAGCTACGACAAAAACTATGGCTACACCTTC

J gene: TRBJ1-1
V gene: TRBV12-5
D gene: TRBD1
clone size: few
CDR3 protein: CASGLGQGGEAFF
CDR3 DNA: TGTGCTAGTGGTTTGGGACAGGGGGGTGAAGCTTTCTTT

J gene: TRBJ2-1
V gene: TRBV6-1
D gene: -
clone size: -
CDR3 protein: CASSAAPFSPHYYNEQFF
CDR3 DNA: TGTGCCAGCAGTGCCGCGCCCTTCTCACCCCACTACTACAATGAGCAGTTCTTC

J gene: TRBJ1-5
V gene: TRBV6-1
D gene: -
clone size: -
CDR3 protein: CASRATVSNQPQHF
CDR3 DNA: TGTGCCAGCAGGGCGACAGTGAGCAATCAGCCCCAGCATTTT

J gene: TRBJ2-5
V gene: TRBV5-4
D gene: -
clone size: -
CDR3 protein: CASSPSRETQYF
CDR3 DNA: TGTGCCAGCAGCCCGAGTCGAGAGACCCAGTACTTC

J gene: TRBJ2-7
V gene: TRBV7-9
D gene: -
clone size: -
CDR3 protein: CASSFPRGNEQYF
CDR3 DNA: TGTGCCAGCAGCTTTCCCCGGGGGAACGAGCAGTACTTC

J gene: TRBJ2-2
V gene: TRBV2
D gene: -
clone size: -
CDR3 protein: CASSGGGGLSWDTGELFF
CDR3 DNA: TGTGCCAGCAGTGGAGGCGGAGGCTTGAGTTGGGACACCGGGGAGCTGTTTTTT

J gene: TRBJ2-7
V gene: TRBV27
D gene: -
clone size: -
CDR3 protein: CASSLNRVPYEQYF
CDR3 DNA: TGTGCCAGCAGTTTAAACAGGGTCCCCTACGAGCAGTACTTC

J gene: TRBJ2-5
V gene: TRBV6-5
D gene: TRBD2
clone size: -
CDR3 protein: CASKRNGGQETQYF
CDR3 DNA: TGTGCCAGCAAGAGAAACGGGGGGCAAGAGACCCAGTACTTC

J gene: TRBJ2-2
V gene: TRBV6-6
D gene: -
clone size: once
CDR3 protein: CASSFPQGSGTGELFF
CDR3 DNA: TGTGCCAGCAGTTTTCCTCAGGGGTCGGGCACCGGGGAGCTGTTTTTT

J gene: TRBJ2-7
V gene: TRBV11-2
D gene: -
clone size: -
CDR3 protein: CASSLVYGAYEQYF
CDR3 DNA: TGTGCCAGCAGCTTAGTGTACGGTGCCTACGAGCAGTACTTC

J gene: TRBJ2-5
V gene: TRBV14
D gene: -
clone size: -
CDR3 protein: CASSQFPRGRAETQYF
CDR3 DNA: TGTGCCAGCAGCCAGTTTCCGCGGGGGCGAGCAGAGACCCAGTACTTC

J gene: TRBJ2-3
V gene: TRBV6-1
D gene: -
clone size: once
CDR3 protein: CASRSNRDGTDTQYF
CDR3 DNA: TGTGCCAGCAGATCTAACAGGGATGGCACAGATACGCAGTATTTT